These 14 T cell receptor beta chains came from one sample sequenced in a study of cytomegalovirus exposure and HLA in healthy donors. Assay: immunoSEQ multiplex PCR; the TCRdb copy retains only in-frame clones and omits some. Of roughly 100,000 clones in the sample, about 86% were seen once. Sequencing was performed on PBMCs. Receptors were obtained from a woman aged 18-35 years in good health and CMV-seropositive.

V and J are TRBV5-5 and TRBJ2-7, with D perhaps TRBD1 (6 bases). V lost 0 bases and J 3 bases, leaving 10 bases between the germline ends. The CDR3 is 14 amino acids. CDR1 and CDR2 (germline): SGHKS, YYEKEE (reference sequence). DNA of the CDR3: TGTGCCAGCAGCTTGGACAGGGTGTTCTACGAGCAGTACTTC. Protein: CASSLDRVFYEQYF.

The V gene is TRBV28, the J gene TRBJ2-1, with 8 bases matching TRBD2. This CDR3 region has 16 residues. The V segment lost 5 bases and the J segment 9 bases; nucleotides outside the gene matches: 15. Germline values: CDR1 MDHEN, CDR2 SYDVKM. CDR3 in DNA: TGTGCCAGCAGTACCTCCCTCCAGCGGGAGAGGTTTGAGCAGTTCTTC. This codes for CASSTSLQRERFEQFF.

The chain couples TRBV6-1 to TRBJ1-3; TRBD1 aligns across 7 bases. This CDR3 is built from 15 residues. The V segment lost 1 base and the J segment 4 bases; nucleotides outside the gene matches: 4. Germline assignment: CDR1 MNHNS and CDR2 SASEGT. CDR3 in DNA: TGTGCCAGCAGTGAAGTCCCAGGGGGAGGAAACACCATATATTTT. Translation gives CASSEVPGGGNTIYF.

The rearrangement joins TRBV18 to TRBJ2-2; 15 bases agree with TRBD2. The ends lost 4 bases at V and 0 bases at J; junction bases unmatched: 6. The CDR3 spans 19 residues. Germline CDR1 KGHSH, CDR2 LQKENI. CDR3 DNA sequence: TGTGCCAGCTCACAACTTGGACTAGCGGGAGGGCCGAACACCGGGGAGCTGTTTTTT. It translates to CASSQLGLAGGPNTGELFF.

Worth noting for this clone: At one end the junction does not follow the germline gene, possibly because of a read error. The chain links TRBV27 to TRBJ1-4, with TRBD1 as a possible D gene (6 bases). CDR3 length: 15 residues. CDR1 and CDR2 from the germline V gene are MNHEY and SMNVEV (reference sequence). CDR3 amino acids: CATSLRGGRDEKLFF. CDR3 coding DNA: TGTGCCACCAGTTTAAGGGGGGGCAGAGATGAAAAACTGTTTTTT.

The rearrangement links TRBV5-4 to TRBJ1-5; D gene ambiguous. From germline, CDR1 is SGHNT and CDR2 YYREEE (reference sequence). V shed 3 bases and J shed 4 bases, with 11 bases lying between them. The CDR3 extends over 14 amino acids. The CDR3 bases are TGTGCCAGCAGCTCAGACACCTTAAATCAGCCCCAGCATTTT. It is translated as CASSSDTLNQPQHF.

This chain links TRBV11-3 with TRBJ1-4; 7 bases are shared with TRBD1. CDR3 size: 17 residues. In germline, CDR1 is SGHNT, CDR2 YENEEA. V was pared by 4 bases and J by 3 bases, with 11 bases of the junction left unmatched. In nucleotides, the CDR3 is TGTGCCAGCAGCTCGACAGGGTGGTCGGTGGCTAATGAAAAACTGTTTTTT. Translated: CASSSTGWSVANEKLFF.

This clone occurred a few times. J is TRBJ1-5 and V is TRBV25-1; no clear D gene. The CDR3 is made up of 14 amino acids. CDR1 MGHDK and CDR2 SYGVNS come from the germline V gene. Trimming removed 2 bases at V and 9 bases at J, with 14 bases between. The CDR3 DNA reads TGTGCCAGCAGTGAAACCGGGATCACGAGGCCCCAGCATTTT. Translating it yields CASSETGITRPQHF.

In this sample, this clone turned up once. The chain joins TRBV4-1 to TRBJ2-1, with a weak D call TRBD1 (6 bases). Germline lookup yields CDR1 MGHRA and CDR2 YSYEKL. The CDR3 spans 17 residues. V lost 2 bases and J 0 bases, leaving 14 bases between the germline ends. CDR3 bases: TGCGCCAGCAGCCAAAATCCGGGACATATCTCCTACAATGAGCAGTTCTTC. Residues: CASSQNPGHISYNEQFF.

About this clone itself: Distinct nucleotide sequences in the sample also encode this CDR3. V gene TRBV7-9 combines with J gene TRBJ1-5; D is ambiguous. V lost 0 bases to trimming and J lost 2 bases, with 5 bases between them. The CDR3 runs 14 residues. The germline V gene encodes CDR1 SEHNR and CDR2 FQNEAQ (reference sequence). CDR3 sequence reads: CASSLAAGNQPQHF. As DNA, the CDR3 is TGTGCCAGCAGCTTAGCGGCGGGCAATCAGCCCCAGCATTTT.

The genes are TRBV11-2 and TRBJ2-7; possibly TRBD2 for D (5 bases). V lost 3 bases, J lost 7 bases, and 7 bases lay in between. Germline assignment: CDR1 SGHAT and CDR2 FQNNGV. The CDR3 runs 11 residues. The CDR3 coding sequence is TGTGCCAGCAGCTTGGGAGTTGAGCAGTACTTC. This translates into CASSLGVEQYF.

The chain is built from TRBV9 and TRBJ2-2, with 11 bases fitting TRBD2. The CDR3 totals 16 residues. The V and J ends lost 2 bases and 1 base, in that order; junction bases with no gene match: 1. The germline CDR1 and CDR2 sequences are SGDLS and YYNGEE. The CDR3 nucleotides are TGTGCCAGCAGCGTTGGACTAGCGGGGAACACCGGGGAGCTGTTTTTT. Translation: CASSVGLAGNTGELFF.

This clone was recorded once. The V and J genes are TRBV7-9 and TRBJ2-2, with 9 bases lining up with TRBD1. The germline gives CDR1 SEHNR, CDR2 FQNEAQ (reference sequence). Trimming removed 4 bases from V and 2 bases from J; junction bases left unmatched: 8. The CDR3 consists of 17 residues. CDR3: CASSSRPGQGNTGELFF. The CDR3 nucleotides read TGTGCCAGCAGCTCCCGGCCGGGACAGGGCAACACCGGGGAGCTGTTTTTT.

The rearrangement uses TRBV7-3 and TRBJ2-5, with D unresolved. The germline V and J ends were trimmed by 2 bases and 1 base, with 5 bases remaining between them. This CDR3 is built from 13 residues. CDR1 is SGHTA, CDR2 FQGTGA, per germline. The DNA for the CDR3 is TGTGCCAGCAGCTTAGCGGCCCAAGAGACCCAGTACTTC. Protein sequence: CASSLAAQETQYF.